The clone carrying this T cell receptor beta chain was recorded a few times. There were TCR beta CDR3 regions amplified from RNA transcripts. The study used the HTBI primer set for a first-round RT-PCR of the TCR CDR3. TCRdb reanalysed the multiplex PCR reads using MiXCR and keeps one entry per CDR3 protein. In the table there are hundreds of thousands of distinct CDR3 sequences, 18% of which are singletons. The data were taken from a study of T cells in Graves' hyperthyroidism and ophthalmopathy. Germline CDR1 is GTSNPN and CDR2 is SVGIG (reference sequence). The CDR3 runs 14 residues. V lost 4 bases to trimming and J lost 4 bases; unmatched junction nucleotides: 6.

The sequenced material came from blood. The rearrangement joins TRBV30 to TRBJ1-2, with TRBD1 matching 10 bases. The source of this sequence is a woman aged 45-65 years with Graves' hyperthyroidism that later progressed to Graves' ophthalmopathy. The CDR3 DNA reads TGTGCCTGGACCCCGGACAGGGGGATCTATGGCTACACCTTC. This encodes CAWTPDRGIYGYTF.